This entry features one TCR beta chain sequence. Original methodology: Reference gene primer amplification in the assay estimated nucleated cell counts. Generated by immunoSEQ multiplex PCR, the TCRdb table keeps only in-frame clones and is missing some. From that table come the V and J calls and clone size; the DNA was used to work out D and trimming. The table shows about 180,000 clones, with about 80% occurring only once. This sample was included in a study of blood T cell repertoires in COVID-19. About the research overall: Italy, Spain and the United States were the sources of the convalescent and acute COVID-19 samples.

Germline assignment: CDR1 MNHEY and CDR2 SVGAGI. The V gene lost 8 bases and the J gene lost 1 base, with 9 bases spanning the gap. This CDR3 has 13 amino acids. The sample comprised peripheral blood. The sequence was collected from a human donor in a cohort sampled during active COVID-19. The chain employs TRBV6-5 and TRBJ2-1, with D possibly being TRBD2 (6 bases). The CDR3 here is CASRRVSYNEQFF. The CDR3 region has the DNA TGTGCCAGCCGGAGGGTGTCCTACAATGAGCAGTTCTTC.